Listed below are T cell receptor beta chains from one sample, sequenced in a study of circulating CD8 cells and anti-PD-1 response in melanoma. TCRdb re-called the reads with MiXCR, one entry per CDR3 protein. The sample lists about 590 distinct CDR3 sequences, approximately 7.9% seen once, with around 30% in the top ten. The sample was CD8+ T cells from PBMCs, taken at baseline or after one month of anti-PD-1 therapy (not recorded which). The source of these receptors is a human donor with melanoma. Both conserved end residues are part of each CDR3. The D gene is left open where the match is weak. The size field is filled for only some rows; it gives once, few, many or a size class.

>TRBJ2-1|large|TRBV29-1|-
CSVGRALRNEQFF
TGCAGCGTTGGACGCGCGTTACGCAATGAGCAGTTCTTC
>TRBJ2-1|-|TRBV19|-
CASTPGQGYGGEQFF
TGTGCCAGTACCCCGGGCCAGGGGTATGGTGGTGAGCAGTTCTTC
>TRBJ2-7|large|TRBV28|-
CASSNPGDRGGEQYF
TGTGCCAGCAGTAATCCCGGTGACCGAGGTGGCGAGCAGTACTTC
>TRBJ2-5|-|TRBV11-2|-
CASSQGLQEETQYF
TGTGCCAGCAGCCAGGGACTGCAAGAAGAGACCCAGTACTTC
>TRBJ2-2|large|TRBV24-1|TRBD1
CATSDPTGGESGELFF
TGTGCCACCAGTGATCCGACAGGGGGCGAGTCCGGGGAGCTGTTTTTT
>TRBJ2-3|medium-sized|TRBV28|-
CASSPWERTDTQYF
TGTGCCAGCAGTCCCTGGGAACGCACAGATACGCAGTATTTT
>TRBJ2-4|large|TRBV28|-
CASSLRLAENIQYF
TGTGCCAGCAGTTTAAGGCTAGCTGAAAACATTCAGTACTTC
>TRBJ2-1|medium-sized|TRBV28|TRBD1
CASSLQGESDEQFF
TGTGCCAGCAGTTTACAGGGGGAGTCAGATGAGCAGTTCTTC
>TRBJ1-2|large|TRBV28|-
CASSLWGQGINYGYTF
TGTGCCAGCAGTTTATGGGGGCAGGGGATCAACTATGGCTACACCTTC
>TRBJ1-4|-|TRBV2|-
CASSLSWATNEKLFF
TGTGCCAGCAGTTTATCCTGGGCGACTAATGAAAAACTGTTTTTT
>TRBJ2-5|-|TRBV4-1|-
CASSQDMGRLQETQYF
TGCGCCAGCAGCCAAGATATGGGCAGGCTGCAAGAGACCCAGTACTTC
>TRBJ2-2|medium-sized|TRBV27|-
CASSITTGELFF
TGTGCCAGCAGCATAACCACCGGGGAGCTGTTTTTT
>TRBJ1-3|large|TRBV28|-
CASRLTPNSGNTIYF
TGTGCCAGCAGACTTACACCCAACTCTGGAAACACCATATATTTT
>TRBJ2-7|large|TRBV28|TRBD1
CASSFGPGQRSSYEQYF
TGTGCCAGCAGTTTCGGGCCGGGACAGAGGAGCTCCTACGAGCAGTACTTC
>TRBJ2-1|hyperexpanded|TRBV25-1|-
CASSEADEQFF
TGTGCCAGCAGTGAAGCGGATGAGCAGTTCTTC
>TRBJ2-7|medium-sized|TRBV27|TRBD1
CASSLHTDRVAYEQYF
TGTGCCAGCAGTTTACATACGGACAGGGTTGCCTACGAGCAGTACTTC
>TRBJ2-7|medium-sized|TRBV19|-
CASSMEGSSYEQYF
TGTGCCAGTAGTATGGAGGGAAGCTCCTACGAGCAGTACTTC
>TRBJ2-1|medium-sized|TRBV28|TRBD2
CASRSSGRWVNEQFF
TGTGCCAGCAGATCGAGCGGGAGGTGGGTAAATGAGCAGTTCTTC
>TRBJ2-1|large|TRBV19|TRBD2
CASSILAGEGYNEQFF
TGTGCCAGTAGTATCCTGGCGGGAGAGGGATACAATGAGCAGTTCTTC
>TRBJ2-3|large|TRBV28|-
CASEALTSTDTQYF
TGTGCCAGCGAGGCACTGACTAGCACAGATACGCAGTATTTT
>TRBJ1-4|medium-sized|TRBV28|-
CASSFLTGRGEKLFF
TGTGCCAGCAGTTTCCTCACAGGGCGAGGGGAAAAACTGTTTTTT
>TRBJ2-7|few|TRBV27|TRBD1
CASSLGPPGQGAYPPYEQHF
TGTGCCAGCAGTCTAGGACCGCCGGGACAGGGGGCCTACCCCCCCTACGAGCAGCACTTC
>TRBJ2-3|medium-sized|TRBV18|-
CASSPPQGRTDTQYF
TGTGCCAGCTCACCACCACAGGGCCGGACAGATACGCAGTATTTT
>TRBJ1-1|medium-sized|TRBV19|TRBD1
CASILGGANTEAFF
TGTGCCAGTATCCTAGGGGGCGCAAACACTGAAGCTTTCTTT
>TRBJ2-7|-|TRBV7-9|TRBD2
CASSPLKRGSPYEQYF
TGTGCCAGCAGCCCCCTAAAGCGGGGAAGCCCCTACGAGCAGTACTTC
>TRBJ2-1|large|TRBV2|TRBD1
CASRGTEYNEQFF
TGTGCCAGCAGGGGGACAGAGTACAATGAGCAGTTCTTC
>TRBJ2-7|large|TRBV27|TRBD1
CASSLGPPGQGAYPPYEQYF
TGTGCCAGCAGTCTAGGACCGCCGGGACAGGGGGCCTACCCCCCCTACGAGCAGTACTTC
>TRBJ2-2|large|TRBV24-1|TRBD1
CATSEGDRVSGELFF
TGTGCCACCAGTGAGGGGGACAGGGTCTCCGGGGAGCTGTTTTTT
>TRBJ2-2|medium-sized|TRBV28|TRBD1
CASSPRGGTGAGELFF
TGTGCCAGCAGCCCCCGAGGGGGGACAGGGGCAGGGGAGCTGTTTTTT
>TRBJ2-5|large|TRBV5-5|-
CASSTEEETQYF
TGTGCCAGCAGCACCGAGGAAGAGACCCAGTACTTC
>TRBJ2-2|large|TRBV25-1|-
CASSDAGTGELFF
TGTGCCAGCAGTGACGCGGGGACCGGGGAGCTGTTTTTT
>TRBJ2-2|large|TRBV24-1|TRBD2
CATSDPGLAGDHTGELFF
TGTGCCACCAGTGACCCGGGACTAGCGGGAGATCACACCGGGGAGCTGTTTTTT
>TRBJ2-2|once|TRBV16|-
CASSQSIQGRTGELFF
TGTGCCAGCAGCCAATCGATACAGGGAAGGACCGGGGAGCTGTTTTTT
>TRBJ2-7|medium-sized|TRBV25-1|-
CASSKGVEGMDEQYF
TGTGCCAGCAGTAAGGGGGTGGAGGGAATGGACGAGCAGTACTTC
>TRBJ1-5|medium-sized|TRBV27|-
CASSPLSTGPQHF
TGTGCCAGCAGTCCGCTCAGTACCGGGCCCCAGCATTTT